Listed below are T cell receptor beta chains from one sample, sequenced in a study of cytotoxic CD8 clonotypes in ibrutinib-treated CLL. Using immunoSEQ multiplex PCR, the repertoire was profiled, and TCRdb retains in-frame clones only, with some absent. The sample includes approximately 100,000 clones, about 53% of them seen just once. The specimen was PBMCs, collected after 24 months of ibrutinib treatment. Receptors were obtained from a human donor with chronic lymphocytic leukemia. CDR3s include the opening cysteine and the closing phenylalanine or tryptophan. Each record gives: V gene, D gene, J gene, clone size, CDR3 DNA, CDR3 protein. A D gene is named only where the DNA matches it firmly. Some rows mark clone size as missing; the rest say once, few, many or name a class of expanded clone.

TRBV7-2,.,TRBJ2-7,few,TGTGCCGTGCCCAGCTCCTACGAGCAGTACTTC,CAVPSSYEQYF
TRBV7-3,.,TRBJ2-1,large,TGTGCCAGCAGCGCTAAGGCCAAGGGACGGAGCTCCTACAATGAGCAGTTCTTC,CASSAKAKGRSSYNEQFF
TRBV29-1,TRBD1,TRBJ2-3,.,TGCAGCGTTGAAGATCCGGCCGATGGCCAGGGGGGCACAGATACGCAGTATTTT,CSVEDPADGQGGTDTQYF
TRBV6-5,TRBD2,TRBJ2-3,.,TGTGCCAGCAGTTACCTAGCGGGGGGTTCAGATACGCAGTATTTT,CASSYLAGGSDTQYF
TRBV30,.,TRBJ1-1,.,TGTGCCAGACAAACAGGGATGAACACTGAAGCTTTCTTT,CARQTGMNTEAFF
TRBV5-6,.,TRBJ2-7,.,TGTGCCAGCAGCCCGTTGGACAGTGCCGGACTCTACGAGCAGTACTTC,CASSPLDSAGLYEQYF
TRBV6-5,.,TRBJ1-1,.,TGTGCCAGCAGTTACGAGGCGGGGGCGGACACTGAAGCTTTCTTT,CASSYEAGADTEAFF
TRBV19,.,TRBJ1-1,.,TGTGCCAGTAGTGGGGGCCTAGGAGAGAACACTGAAGCTTTCTTT,CASSGGLGENTEAFF
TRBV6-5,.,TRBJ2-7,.,TGTGCCAGTAGGTCCGGAGGAGCCTACGAGCAGTACTTC,CASRSGGAYEQYF
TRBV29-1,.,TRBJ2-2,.,TGCAGCGGCTCCAGGGGGAACACCGGGGAGCTGTTTTTT,CSGSRGNTGELFF
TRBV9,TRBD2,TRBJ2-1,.,TGTGCCAGCAGCGTAGCAACTAGCGGGGGCTACAATGAGCAGTTCTTC,CASSVATSGGYNEQFF
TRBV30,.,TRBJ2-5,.,TGTGCCTGGAGCACCTTCGGCGGACTTCAAGAGACCCAGTACTTC,CAWSTFGGLQETQYF
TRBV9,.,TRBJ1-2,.,TGTGCCAGCAGCCAACGGGAGGGGATGAACTATGGCTACACCTTC,CASSQREGMNYGYTF
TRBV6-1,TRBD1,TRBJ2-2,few,TGTGCCAGTGACAGGGGTAACACCGGGGAGCTGTTTTTT,CASDRGNTGELFF
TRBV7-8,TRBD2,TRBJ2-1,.,TGTGCCAGCAGCTGGAGCGGGGGGGCTAATGAGCAGTTCTTC,CASSWSGGANEQFF
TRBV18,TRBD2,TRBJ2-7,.,TGTGCCAGCTCACTGGTCCGGGGGGGCCACTACGAGCAGTACTTC,CASSLVRGGHYEQYF
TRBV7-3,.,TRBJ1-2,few,TGTGCCAGCAGTGCAGGGCAAGGCTACACCTTC,CASSAGQGYTF
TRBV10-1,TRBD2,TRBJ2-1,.,TGCGCCAGCAGTGATGGACTAGCGGTGTACAATGAGCAGTTCTTC,CASSDGLAVYNEQFF
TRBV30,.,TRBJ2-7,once,TGTGCCTGGAGTTTACAGGGATTCTCCTACGAGCAGTACTTC,CAWSLQGFSYEQYF
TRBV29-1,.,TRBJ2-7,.,TGCAGCGTTGCTGACAGATTAGGCTACGAGCAGTACTTC,CSVADRLGYEQYF
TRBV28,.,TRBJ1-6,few,TGTGCCAGCAGGGAAAGGACATCCTATTCACCCCTCCACTTT,CASRERTSYSPLHF
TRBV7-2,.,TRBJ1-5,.,TGTGCCAGCAGTGTCAACAGACCCTTTGATCCCCAGCATTTT,CASSVNRPFDPQHF
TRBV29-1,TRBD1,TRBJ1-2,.,TGCAGCGTTGACAGACAGGGGGCGGGAGGCTACACCTTC,CSVDRQGAGGYTF
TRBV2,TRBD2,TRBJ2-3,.,TGTGCCAGCGGGGGACTAGCGGCTGCCACAGATACGCAGTATTTT,CASGGLAAATDTQYF
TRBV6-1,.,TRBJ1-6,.,TGTGCCAGCACCTGGGACATACCTAATTCACCCCTCCACTTT,CASTWDIPNSPLHF
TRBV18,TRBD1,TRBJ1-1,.,TGTGCCAGCTCGCCTCAGGGGGCGAAGCAACTTGAAGCTTTCTTT,CASSPQGAKQLEAFF
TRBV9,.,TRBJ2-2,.,TGTGCCAGCAGCGCGACAGCCCCCGGGGCCGGGGAGCTGTTTTTT,CASSATAPGAGELFF